This T cell receptor (beta chain) was profiled in a study of blood T cell repertoires in COVID-19. Profiled with immunoSEQ multiplex PCR; TCRdb holds only in-frame clones, not every one. The sample holds some 100,000 clones, approximately 86% seen once. Germline loops: CDR1 MDHEN, CDR2 SYDVKM. The CDR3 covers 16 residues. Deletions cut 4 bases from V and 0 bases from J, with 15 bases between. The sequenced material came from PBMCs or T cells enriched from blood (not recorded which). The rearrangement links TRBV28 to TRBJ1-1; the D is unclear. The sequence was collected from a woman in her forties or fifties who had recovered from COVID-19. The CDR3 region has the DNA TGTGCCAGCAGTTCTCCGGCCGAGGGCCTGAACACTGAAGCTTTCTTT. This sequence encodes CASSSPAEGLNTEAFF. Using reference TRBV28 and TRBJ1-1 for the parts outside the CDR3, the full variable domain is DVKVTQSSRYLVKRTGEKVFLECVQDMDHENMFWYRQDPGLGLRLIYFSYDVKMKEKGDIPEGYSVSREKKERFSLILESASTNQTSMYLCASSSPAEGLNTEAFFGQGTRLTVV.